Following are 14 T cell receptor beta chains from one sample sequenced in a study of T-cell reconstitution after alpha-beta-depleted transplantation in children. A library of TCRbeta sequences, prepared with unique molecular identifiers, was generated. Each CDR3 protein gets one entry after TCRdb re-called the PCR reads with MiXCR. The sample has about 200,000 distinct CDR3 sequences, around 7% seen once. Sequencing was performed on PBMCs, taken before TCRalphabeta/CD19-depleted stem cell transplant. The receptors were gathered from a boy between 2 and 10 years old with acute lymphoblastic leukemia, due to receive a stem cell transplant.

This clonotype was recorded at least ten times. The chain is built from TRBV27 and TRBJ1-5; 9 nucleotides line up with TRBD1. V shed 2 bases, J shed 1 base, and the junction held 9 bases outside the gene matches. Germline V gene lookup returns CDR1 MNHEY and CDR2 SMNVEV (reference sequence). The CDR3 runs to 18 residues. The CDR3 DNA follows: TGTGCCAGCAGTTTAACTCCGGGACAGGGTCCGAGCAATCAGCCCCAGCATTTT. Its translation: CASSLTPGQGPSNQPQHF.

This clonotype was counted many times. The chain has TRBV3-1 and TRBJ1-3; D gene ambiguous. This CDR3 has 12 amino acids. Germline V gene data show CDR1 as LGHDT and CDR2 as YNNKEL (reference sequence). The V end was cut by 4 bases, the J end by 3 bases, with 4 bases between. This CDR3 reads CASSPVGNTIYF. CDR3 coding DNA: TGTGCCAGCAGCCCGGTTGGAAACACCATATATTTT.

The table lists this clonotype with a few counts. V gene TRBV20-1 combines with J gene TRBJ2-3; possibly TRBD2 for D (7 bases). The CDR3 length is 18 residues. Trimming pared 1 base from V and 6 bases from J, leaving 26 bases between. The germline CDR1 and CDR2 sequences are DFQATT and SNEGSKA (reference sequence). The CDR3 loop reads CSARVLPNRDYLLDTQYF. CDR3 sequence (DNA): TGCAGTGCTAGAGTTTTACCGAACAGGGACTACCTCCTGGATACGCAGTATTTT.

This clonotype has a handful of counts. A read error may explain this, as a much larger clone is one base away. The chain has TRBV7-2 and TRBJ2-3; tentatively, D is TRBD2 (6 bases). V was pared by 7 bases and J by 1 base, with 15 bases between. The CDR3 spans 15 residues. Germline CDR1 and CDR2: SGHTA and FQGNSA. This CDR3 is CASIPRLVGTDTQYF. In DNA, the CDR3 is TGTGCCAGCATCCCTCGACTAGTGGGCACAGATACGCAGTATTTT. Together with reference TRBV7-2 and TRBJ2-3, the CDR3 gives the full variable domain: GAGVSQSPSNKVTEKGKDVELRCDPISGHTALYWYRQSLGQGLEFLIYFQGNSAPDKSGLPSDRFSAERTGGSVSTLTIQRTQQEDSAVYLCASIPRLVGTDTQYFGPGTRLTVL.

This clonotype was seen repeatedly, ten times or more. CDR3 nucleotides: TGTGCCATCAGGACTAGCGGGGAGCTTTTCAATGAGCAGTTCTTC. Its protein is CAIRTSGELFNEQFF. The chain uses TRBV10-3 and TRBJ2-1; 11 nucleotides align to TRBD2. The CDR3 covers 15 residues. V was clipped by 6 bases and J by 6 bases; unmatched bases: 7. The V gene's germline CDR1 is ENHRY and CDR2 SYGVKD.

In this sample, this clonotype turned up many times. V usage is TRBV27 and J usage is TRBJ2-1; 13 bases fit TRBD2. The CDR3 has 17 residues. From germline, CDR1 is MNHEY and CDR2 SMNVEV (reference sequence). J was trimmed by 8 bases and V by 0 bases; bases with no gene match: 7. The CDR3 loop is CASSLSWTSGSVYEQFF. DNA of the CDR3: TGTGCCAGCAGTTTATCCTGGACTAGCGGGAGTGTGTATGAGCAGTTCTTC.

The sample holds a few counts of this clonotype. This rearrangement joins TRBV19 to TRBJ1-3; D ambiguous. CDR3 length equals 15 residues. Between the trimmed V and J ends, which lost 7 bases and 0 bases, there was a span of 13 bases. Per the germline V gene, CDR1 is LNHDA and CDR2 is SQIVND (reference sequence). The CDR3 sequence: CASTPVMGSGNTIYF. CDR3 nucleotide sequence: TGTGCCAGTACCCCGGTTATGGGCTCTGGAAACACCATATATTTT.

This clonotype was observed at least ten times. In DNA form, the CDR3 reads TGTGCCAGCAGCAGACTGCCCTCACGGGACAATAAATACAATGAGCAGTTCTTC. Its protein product is CASSRLPSRDNKYNEQFF. The chain joins TRBV7-8 to TRBJ2-1; possibly TRBD1 for D (6 bases). The CDR3 totals 18 residues. The germline V gene has CDR1 SGHVS and CDR2 FQNEAQ. The V and J ends lost 5 bases and 4 bases respectively, with 24 bases between them.

To note about this clonotype: This could be a read error, since a much larger clone is one nucleotide away. The V gene is TRBV7-9, the J gene TRBJ1-2; no firm D call. In germline, CDR1 is SEHNR, CDR2 FQNEAQ (reference sequence). The CDR3 covers 13 residues. As DNA, the CDR3 is TGTGCCGGCAGCCTTCAAAGCACCTATGGCTACACCTTC. It yields the protein CAGSLQSTYGYTF.

This clonotype appeared a few times. This sequence joins TRBV11-2 and TRBJ1-1, with TRBD1 matching 9 bases. Trimming removed 5 bases from V and 3 bases from J; junction bases left unmatched: 19. Looked up from germline, CDR1 is SGHAT and CDR2 is FQNNGV. This CDR3 has 19 residues. The CDR3 sequence: CASSRNVPGQGIRDTEAFF. In DNA, the CDR3 is TGTGCCAGCAGCCGAAACGTTCCGGGACAGGGTATTAGAGACACTGAAGCTTTCTTT.

The chain joins TRBV27 to TRBJ2-3; D is undetermined. This CDR3 spans 15 amino acids. V gave up 8 bases and J gave up 0 bases, with 15 bases separating them. Germline V CDR1 and CDR2: MNHEY, SMNVEV (reference sequence). The CDR3 protein is CASGLLTPSTDTQYF. As DNA, the CDR3 is TGTGCCAGCGGTCTCTTGACCCCTAGCACAGATACGCAGTATTTT.

The sample holds a few counts of this clonotype. The chain has TRBV7-2 and TRBJ2-2; D is uncertain. The germline CDR1 and CDR2 sequences are SGHTA and FQGNSA. V gave up 4 bases and J gave up 5 bases, with 11 bases separating them. The CDR3 has 14 amino acids. CDR3 coding DNA: TGTGCCAGCAGCTCTCGCAGGTTTACCGGGGAGCTGTTTTTT. Translating gives CASSSRRFTGELFF.

This clonotype was counted many times. The rearrangement joins TRBV27 to TRBJ2-3, with 8 positions matching TRBD1. The CDR3 contains 15 residues. Germline-derived CDR1 and CDR2 are MNHEY and SMNVEV (reference sequence). V lost 10 bases, J lost 4 bases, and 13 bases stayed unmatched. CDR3 sequence reads: CATTQGASAADTQYF. CDR3 in DNA: TGTGCCACCACCCAGGGGGCTAGCGCTGCAGATACGCAGTATTTT.

The sample holds many counts of this clonotype. The CDR3 DNA reads TGTGCCAGCAGCTTAGGATGGAAGCAGTTCTTC. Its protein is CASSLGWKQFF. The chain recombines TRBV7-9 with TRBJ2-1; D is undetermined. The germline CDR1 and CDR2 sequences are SEHNR and FQNEAQ (reference sequence). With 1 base removed from V and 11 bases from J, the gap between germline ends came to 6 bases. This CDR3 is 11 amino acids long.